The clone carrying this T cell receptor (beta chain) was detected only a few times. What it binds is not known. After the first PCR, alpha and beta chain libraries were processed separately. The sample comes from a study of naive and memory T cell subsets. Broader study findings: Possibly reflecting memory cells re-expressing CD45RA, a few larger clonotypes occurred in naive repertoires, especially CD8.

Trimming took off 0 bases at V and 2 bases at J, with 10 bases between the two ends. This CDR3 comprises 15 residues. Looked up from germline, CDR1 is SGDLS and CDR2 is YYNGEE. Two oligonucleotides, mixed equimolar, formed the beta constant-region primer covering TRBC1 and TRBC2. Nested alpha and beta constant-region primers with the SP2 primer drove four PCR rounds on ligated cDNA. Ligation attached a single-stranded oligonucleotide with a 12-nucleotide UMI and the SP2 primer to the cDNA 3' end. TCRdb reanalysed the UMI-ligation and nested PCR reads using MiXCR and keeps one entry per CDR3 protein. This sample has more than 95,000 distinct CDR3 sequences; around 13% occur once, and the top ten carry around 2.8%.

The V call is TRBV9, the J call TRBJ2-3; either TRBD1 or TRBD2 may fit D (5 bases each). The sequence came from a human donor in good health. The specimen was naive CD8+ T cells from blood. DNA of the CDR3: TGTGCCAGCAGCGTAGATGGGACGGACACAGATACGCAGTATTTT. This translates into CASSVDGTDTDTQYF. The full variable domain, with the rest looked up from reference TRBV9 and TRBJ2-3, is DSGVTQTPKHLITATGQRVTLRCSPRSGDLSVYWYQQSLDQGLQFLIQYYNGEERAKGNILERFSAQQFPDLHSELNLSSLELGDSALYFCASSVDGTDTDTQYFGPGTRLTVL.